The present TCR beta chain was sequenced within a study of T cells expressing NK-cell markers. The overall study: Seven donors tested HCMV-seropositive and one tested seronegative among the eight sequenced.

Note on this clonotype: Its antigen is still unknown.

Beta-chain TCR cDNA was generated via 5'RACE template switching with UMIs. From its re-call of the 5' RACE reads, TCRdb lists each CDR3 protein once, without DNA. This repertoire includes 550,000 to 600,000 distinct CDR3 sequences. General study points: Nothing established the HCMV specificity of expanded NKG2C+ T cell clones. Where a handful of donors were concerned, these clonotypes also led the CD3+CD56-NKG2C+ fraction.

This CDR3 is built from 14 residues. CDR1 is LNHNV, CDR2 YYDKDF, per germline (reference sequence). The sequencing sample was made of blood T cells: a sorted CD56 or NKG2C T cell subset, CD4+ or CD8+ T cells, or bulk PBMC T cells (not recorded which). The V call is TRBV15, the J call TRBJ2-7; TCRdb designates TRBD1, a call that cannot be tested without DNA. The receptor comes from a man between 18 and 35 years old in good health. The CDR3 region is CATSRTGGGVEQYF. Supplemented by reference TRBV15 and TRBJ2-7, the full variable domain reads DAMVIQNPRYQVTQFGKPVTLSCSQTLNHNVMYWYQQKSSQAPKLLFHYYDKDFNNEADTPDNFQSRRPNTSFCFLDIRSPGLGDTAMYLCATSRTGGGVEQYFGPGTRLTVT.